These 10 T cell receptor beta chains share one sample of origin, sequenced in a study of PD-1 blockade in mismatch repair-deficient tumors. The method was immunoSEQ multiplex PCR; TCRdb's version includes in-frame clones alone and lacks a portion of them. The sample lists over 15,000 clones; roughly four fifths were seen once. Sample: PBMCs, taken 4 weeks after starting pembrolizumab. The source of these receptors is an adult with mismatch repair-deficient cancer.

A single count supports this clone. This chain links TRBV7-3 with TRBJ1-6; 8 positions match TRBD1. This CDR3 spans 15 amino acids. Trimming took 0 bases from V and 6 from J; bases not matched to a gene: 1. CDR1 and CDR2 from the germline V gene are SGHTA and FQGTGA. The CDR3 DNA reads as TGTGCCAGCAGCTTAACAGGACAGGGTAATTCACCCCTCCACTTT. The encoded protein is CASSLTGQGNSPLHF.

The CDR3 here is CASSPRTRISYNEQFF. The CDR3 DNA reads TGTGCCAGCAGTCCAAGGACTAGAATCTCCTACAATGAGCAGTTCTTC. The chain joins TRBV27 to TRBJ2-1; TRBD2 aligns across 7 bases. V shed 5 bases and J 0 bases; nucleotides not matched to a gene: 7. CDR1 and CDR2 from the germline V gene are MNHEY and SMNVEV (reference sequence). The CDR3 extends over 16 amino acids.

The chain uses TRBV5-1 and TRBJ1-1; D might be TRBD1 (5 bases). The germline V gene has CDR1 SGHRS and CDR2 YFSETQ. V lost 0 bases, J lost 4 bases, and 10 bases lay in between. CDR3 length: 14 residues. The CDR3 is CASSLAGMGTEAFF. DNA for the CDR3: TGCGCCAGCAGCTTGGCAGGGATGGGCACTGAAGCTTTCTTT.

DNA for the CDR3: TGTGCCAGTAGTCCGGGACAGGTTGGGTACGAGCAGTACTTC. The encoded protein is CASSPGQVGYEQYF. The chain recombines TRBV19 with TRBJ2-7; 8 bases fit TRBD1. The CDR3 sequence is 14 residues long. CDR1 and CDR2 (germline): LNHDA, SQIVND (reference sequence). The V and J ends lost 5 bases and 4 bases, in that order; junction bases with no gene match: 7.

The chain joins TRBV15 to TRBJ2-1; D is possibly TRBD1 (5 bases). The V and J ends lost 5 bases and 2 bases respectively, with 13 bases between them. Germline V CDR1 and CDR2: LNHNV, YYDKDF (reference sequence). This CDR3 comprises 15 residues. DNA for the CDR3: TGTGCCACCAGCGGGCCTCAGGGCCCCTACAATGAGCAGTTCTTC. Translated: CATSGPQGPYNEQFF.

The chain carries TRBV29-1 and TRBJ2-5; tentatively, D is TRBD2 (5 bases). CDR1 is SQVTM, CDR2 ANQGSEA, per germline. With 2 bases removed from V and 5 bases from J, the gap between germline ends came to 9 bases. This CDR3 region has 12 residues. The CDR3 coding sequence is TGCAGCGTTGAATCGGGGATGGAGACCCAGTACTTC. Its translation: CSVESGMETQYF.

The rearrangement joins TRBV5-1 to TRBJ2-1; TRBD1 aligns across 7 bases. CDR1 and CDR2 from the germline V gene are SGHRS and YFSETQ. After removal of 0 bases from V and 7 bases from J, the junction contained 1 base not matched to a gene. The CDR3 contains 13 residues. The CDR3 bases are TGCGCCAGCAGCTTGGGGACAGGAAATGAGCAGTTCTTC. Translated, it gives CASSLGTGNEQFF.

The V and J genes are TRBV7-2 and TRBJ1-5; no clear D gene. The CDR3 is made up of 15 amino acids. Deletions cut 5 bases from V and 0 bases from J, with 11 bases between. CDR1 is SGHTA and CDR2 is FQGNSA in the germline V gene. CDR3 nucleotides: TGTGCCAGCAGCCTTGGCAGGTATAGCAATCAGCCCCAGCATTTT. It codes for CASSLGRYSNQPQHF.

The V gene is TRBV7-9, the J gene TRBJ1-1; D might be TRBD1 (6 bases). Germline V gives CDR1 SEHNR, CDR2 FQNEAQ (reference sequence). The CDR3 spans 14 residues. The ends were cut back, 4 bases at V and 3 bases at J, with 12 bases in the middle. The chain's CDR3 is CASSSEGGYTEAFF. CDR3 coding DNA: TGTGCCAGCAGCTCCGAGGGGGGGTACACTGAAGCTTTCTTT.

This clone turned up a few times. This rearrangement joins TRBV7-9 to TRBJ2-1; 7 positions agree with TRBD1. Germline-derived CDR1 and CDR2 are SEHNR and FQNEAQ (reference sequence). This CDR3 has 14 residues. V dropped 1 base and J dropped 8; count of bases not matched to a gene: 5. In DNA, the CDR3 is TGTGCCAGCAGCTTAGTGAGGGGGCATCATGAGCAGTTCTTC. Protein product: CASSLVRGHHEQFF.